This T cell receptor (beta chain) was captured in a study of T-cell reconstitution after alpha-beta-depleted transplantation in children. Unique molecular identifiers were used in preparing the TCRbeta library. TCRdb used MiXCR to reprocess the PCR reads, holding one entry per CDR3 protein. The table includes over 200,000 distinct CDR3 sequences, about 15% detected once. Regarding the study as a whole: When one year had passed after transplant, most T-cell counts and diversity came from newly produced T cells.

The CDR3 is 11 residues long. Trimming stripped 1 base from V and 14 bases from J, with 11 bases between. Only a few counts were recorded for this clonotype. Its antigen is not known. V gene TRBV12-3 or TRBV12-4 combines with J gene TRBJ2-5; D is undetermined. The specimen comprised PBMCs, mostly from graft donor cells, sampled 360 days after TCRalphabeta/CD19-depleted stem cell transplant. This TCR came from a male patient aged 2-15 years who had a stem cell transplant for acute lymphoblastic leukemia, so the T cells may come from the graft donor. CDR3 region: CASSLGPRTYF. For the CDR3, the DNA is TGTGCCAGCAGTTTAGGTCCGCGAACTTACTTC.